This T cell receptor beta chain comes out of a study of cytomegalovirus exposure and HLA in healthy donors. In the study overall: Approximately 180 million T cells yielded roughly 100 million unique TCR beta sequences, as an earlier analysis found.

Primers included in the PCR were 60 Vbeta and 13 Jbeta primers. Using immunoSEQ multiplex PCR, the repertoire was profiled, and TCRdb retains in-frame clones only, with some absent. The sample lists about 180,000 clones; over 70% were seen once. A note on this clone: Its specificity is not known.

The CDR3 totals 12 residues. Whole-study findings and limits: Per a prior analysis, the majority of TCR beta V segments were productive roughly 90% or roughly 30% of the time. V- and J-gene trimming of TCR beta was linked (in a later analysis) to a missense DCLRE1C variant. The classifier reportedly diagnosed cytomegalovirus status with high sensitivity and specificity.

The chain uses TRBV21-1 and TRBJ2-7; the DNA was not compared with TRBD2, the D call given in the table. TRBV21-1 is a pseudogene segment. The clonotype comes from a man aged 40-55 years in good health and CMV-seronegative. The sequenced material came from PBMCs. The CDR3 DNA sequence: TGTGCCAGCAGCACTCTAGCGGGCGAGCAGTACTTC. Its translation: CASSTLAGEQYF.